This T cell receptor (beta chain) was recorded in a study of cytomegalovirus exposure and HLA in healthy donors. Study-wide findings and caveats: HLA-A and HLA-B allele assignments for most subjects were reportedly predicted accurately using TCR beta sequences. In terms of immune exposure information, only CMV serostatus was available. TRBV6-2, TRBV6-3 and other indistinguishable V segments were excluded. Several of the most significant clusters appeared, in a later analysis, to be linked to common viral pathogens.

The PCR employed 60 Vbeta primers together with 13 Jbeta primers. Data came from immunoSEQ multiplex PCR; TCRdb stores just in-frame clones and leaves some out. The table has around 130,000 clones, 66% seen once. In germline, CDR1 is MNHEY, CDR2 SMNVEV (reference sequence). V was cut by 1 base and J by 4 bases, with 13 bases left in between. The CDR3 is made up of 15 amino acids. On this clone: Its antigen is unknown.

The J gene is TRBJ1-1, the V gene TRBV27; no clear D gene. The origin of this receptor is a man aged 18-30 years in good health and CMV-seronegative. Material for sequencing was PBMCs. The CDR3 DNA sequence: TGTGCCAGCAGTTTATACCCGGGAATGAGCACTGAAGCTTTCTTT. It codes for CASSLYPGMSTEAFF.